This is a list of T cell receptor beta chains from one sample in a study of identical twins. MiXCR, run by TCRdb on the 5' RACE reads, gives a single entry per CDR3 protein. The repertoire includes hundreds of thousands of distinct CDR3 sequences, around 6% of them detected once, and 1.5% to 2% sits in the top ten. Sequencing used naive T cells sorted from blood. All receptors come from a man between 18 and 35 years old in good health. Both conserved end residues are part of each CDR3. The order of the fields is clone size, V gene, CDR3 length, J gene, D gene, CDR3 DNA, CDR3 protein. The D gene is left open where the match is weak. The size entry is marked missing in some rows and otherwise reads once, few, many or a size class.

size: few
V: TRBV7-3
length: 16
J: TRBJ2-1
D: NA
DNA: TGTGCCAGCAGCTTAAATCCCGGGAGTAGACACAATGAGCAGTTCTTC
CDR3: CASSLNPGSRHNEQFF

size: NA
V: TRBV6-5
length: 16
J: TRBJ2-3
D: NA
DNA: TGTGCCAGCAGTTACTCAAGCGCTTCTAGCACAGATACGCAGTATTTT
CDR3: CASSYSSASSTDTQYF

size: many
V: TRBV12-3/TRBV12-4
length: 15
J: TRBJ1-5
D: TRBD1
DNA: TGTGCCAGCAACTCCGACAGGGTGGGTTATCAGCCCCAGCATTTT
CDR3: CASNSDRVGYQPQHF

size: few
V: TRBV14
length: 14
J: TRBJ1-2
D: TRBD1
DNA: TGTGCCAGCAGCCAAGACGGCAGGGGGTATGGCTACACCTTC
CDR3: CASSQDGRGYGYTF

size: few
V: TRBV7-9
length: 15
J: TRBJ1-1
D: TRBD1
DNA: TGTGCCAGCAGCACTACAGGGGCGAGGGACACTGAAGCTTTCTTT
CDR3: CASSTTGARDTEAFF

size: many
V: TRBV7-9
length: 16
J: TRBJ2-1
D: NA
DNA: TGTGCCAGCAGCTTATTGGACGGGACCACCTACAATGAGCAGTTCTTC
CDR3: CASSLLDGTTYNEQFF

size: few
V: TRBV5-1
length: 17
J: TRBJ2-1
D: TRBD2
DNA: TGCGCCAGCAGCTTGGTGGTAGCGGGAGGGCCGAAGAATGAGCAGTTCTTC
CDR3: CASSLVVAGGPKNEQFF

size: few
V: TRBV24-1
length: 16
J: TRBJ1-5
D: TRBD1
DNA: TGTGCCACCAGTGACCTCGGGACAGGGTTCAATCAGCCCCAGCATTTT
CDR3: CATSDLGTGFNQPQHF

size: few
V: TRBV6-1
length: 16
J: TRBJ2-1
D: TRBD2
DNA: TGTGCCAGCAGCACCCTAGCGGGAGGTCCCTACAATGAGCAGTTCTTC
CDR3: CASSTLAGGPYNEQFF

size: few
V: TRBV20-1
length: 15
J: TRBJ2-7
D: TRBD2
DNA: TGCAGTGCTAGTGACGAGCGGGAGTATAATTACGAGCAGTACTTC
CDR3: CSASDEREYNYEQYF

size: many
V: TRBV20-1
length: 11
J: TRBJ2-1
D: NA
DNA: TGCAGTGCTAGAGCAGAGTATGAGCAGTTCTTC
CDR3: CSARAEYEQFF

size: many
V: TRBV12-3/TRBV12-4
length: 14
J: TRBJ1-4
D: TRBD1
DNA: TGTGCCAGCAGTTTCCGTCAGGGGGATGAAAAACTGTTTTTT
CDR3: CASSFRQGDEKLFF

size: many
V: TRBV10-3
length: 14
J: TRBJ2-7
D: NA
DNA: TGTGCCACCCACCCGGGGGTAGGGGTATACGAGCAGTACTTC
CDR3: CATHPGVGVYEQYF

size: many
V: TRBV10-3
length: 17
J: TRBJ2-2
D: NA
DNA: TGTGCCATCAGTCTGATGATAGCGGAGATGAACACCGGGGAGCTGTTTTTT
CDR3: CAISLMIAEMNTGELFF

size: many
V: TRBV7-2
length: 15
J: TRBJ2-1
D: TRBD1
DNA: TGTGCCAGCAGCCCCTGGACAGGGGTATACAATGAGCAGTTCTTC
CDR3: CASSPWTGVYNEQFF

size: few
V: TRBV11-2
length: 14
J: TRBJ2-5
D: NA
DNA: TGTGCCAGCAGCCCCCGAGGGGTTCAAGAGACCCAGTACTTC
CDR3: CASSPRGVQETQYF

size: few
V: TRBV20-1
length: 11
J: TRBJ2-1
D: NA
DNA: TGCAGTGCTATGACTAGTTCGGGGCAGTTCTTC
CDR3: CSAMTSSGQFF

size: many
V: TRBV29-1
length: 14
J: TRBJ2-7
D: TRBD2
DNA: TGCAGCGTTGAACTAGCGGACGGCATCTACGAGCAGTACTTC
CDR3: CSVELADGIYEQYF

size: NA
V: TRBV6-1
length: 13
J: TRBJ2-2
D: NA
DNA: TGTGCCAGCTTTCCAGGGGGGACCGGGGAGCTGTTTTTT
CDR3: CASFPGGTGELFF

size: many
V: TRBV6-5
length: 16
J: TRBJ2-2
D: NA
DNA: TGTGCCAGCAGTTACTCCAGGGCGTCGAACACCGGGGAGCTGTTTTTT
CDR3: CASSYSRASNTGELFF

size: NA
V: TRBV6-5
length: 16
J: TRBJ2-2
D: NA
DNA: TGTGCCAGCGTTAAAAGAGGACCGACGAACACCGGGGAGCTGTTTTTT
CDR3: CASVKRGPTNTGELFF

size: NA
V: TRBV6-1
length: 15
J: TRBJ2-1
D: TRBD2
DNA: TGTGCCAGCAGACCTCTTGCGGGAGGGCCTTTTGAGCAGTTCTTC
CDR3: CASRPLAGGPFEQFF

size: NA
V: TRBV5-1
length: 16
J: TRBJ1-4
D: TRBD1
DNA: TGCGCCAGCAGCCCCACCGGCTCAGGGGGCGGTGAAAAACTGTTTTTT
CDR3: CASSPTGSGGGEKLFF

size: many
V: TRBV6-1
length: 15
J: TRBJ2-3
D: TRBD2
DNA: TGTGCCAGCCGCGGACTAGCGGAAATCACAGATACGCAGTATTTT
CDR3: CASRGLAEITDTQYF

size: many
V: TRBV20-1
length: 14
J: TRBJ1-5
D: NA
DNA: TGCAGTGCATCCGGGGGGCTGACGGATCAGCCCCAGCATTTT
CDR3: CSASGGLTDQPQHF

size: few
V: TRBV11-1
length: 18
J: TRBJ2-5
D: NA
DNA: TGTGCCAGCAGCTTAGTCGGGTGGCAGGGAGAAAACCAAGAGACCCAGTACTTC
CDR3: CASSLVGWQGENQETQYF

size: NA
V: TRBV25-1
length: 10
J: TRBJ2-5
D: NA
DNA: TGTGCCAGCAGGTCAGAGACCCAGTACTTC
CDR3: CASRSETQYF

size: few
V: TRBV9
length: 15
J: TRBJ2-2
D: NA
DNA: TGTGCCAGCAGCGTAGCGGTGGGAGCAGTCGGGGAGCTGTTTTTT
CDR3: CASSVAVGAVGELFF

size: NA
V: TRBV5-1
length: 16
J: TRBJ2-1
D: TRBD2
DNA: TGCGCCAGCAGCTTGTCTAGGGGAGGGCCGGGGAATGAGCAGTTGTTC
CDR3: CASSLSRGGPGNEQLF

size: NA
V: TRBV20-1
length: 14
J: TRBJ2-3
D: NA
DNA: TGCAGTGCTAGAGGTCCCCAGGGCACAGATACGCAGTATTTT
CDR3: CSARGPQGTDTQYF

size: few
V: TRBV4-2
length: 15
J: TRBJ2-1
D: NA
DNA: TGTGCCAGCAGCCAAGATTGGAACGGAAACAATGAGCAGTTCTTC
CDR3: CASSQDWNGNNEQFF

size: few
V: TRBV2
length: 16
J: TRBJ2-3
D: TRBD2
DNA: TGTGCCAGCACTAGCGGTATTAGGAGGTCTGCAGATACGCAGTATTTT
CDR3: CASTSGIRRSADTQYF

size: many
V: TRBV12-3/TRBV12-4
length: 14
J: TRBJ1-6
D: TRBD1
DNA: TGTGCCAGCAGTTTAGGGAGGGGGCAATCACCCCTCCACTTT
CDR3: CASSLGRGQSPLHF

size: NA
V: TRBV11-2
length: 15
J: TRBJ2-3
D: NA
DNA: TGTGCCAGCAGCCCGACTAGGGGAAGGGTGGATACGCAGTATTTT
CDR3: CASSPTRGRVDTQYF

size: few
V: TRBV12-3/TRBV12-4
length: 14
J: TRBJ2-1
D: NA
DNA: TGTGCCAGCAGTCAAAATTCTCCGGGACCCCGATCGGTCTTC
CDR3: CASSQNSPGPRSVF

size: few
V: TRBV6-2/TRBV6-3
length: 14
J: TRBJ2-4
D: NA
DNA: TGTGCCAGCAGTTCGGATGGCGCCAAAAACATTCAGTACTTC
CDR3: CASSSDGAKNIQYF

size: many
V: TRBV27
length: 15
J: TRBJ2-4
D: NA
DNA: TGTGCCAGCAGTTTCCGAGGGGGGGCCAAAAACATTCAGTACTTC
CDR3: CASSFRGGAKNIQYF

size: many
V: TRBV29-1
length: 14
J: TRBJ1-1
D: TRBD1
DNA: TGCAGTGCCGGTGGAGGGGGCGCTTACACTGAAGCTTTCTTT
CDR3: CSAGGGGAYTEAFF

size: NA
V: TRBV20-1
length: 14
J: TRBJ2-3
D: TRBD2
DNA: TGCAGTGCTAGCGGGAGGGCCCTCGAAGATACGCAGTATTTT
CDR3: CSASGRALEDTQYF

size: few
V: TRBV7-8
length: 14
J: TRBJ2-7
D: TRBD1
DNA: TGTGCCAGCAGCTTAGGGGACAGGGTGGGCGAGCAGTACTTC
CDR3: CASSLGDRVGEQYF

size: few
V: TRBV5-1
length: 16
J: TRBJ2-2
D: NA
DNA: TGCGCCAGCAGCCTCGTGTCGAGTCGGGTCACCGGGGAGCTGTTTTTT
CDR3: CASSLVSSRVTGELFF

size: many
V: TRBV19
length: 13
J: TRBJ1-1
D: NA
DNA: TGTGCCAGTGGGCTAGCGATGAACACTGAAGCTTTCTTT
CDR3: CASGLAMNTEAFF